This is a list of T cell receptor beta chains from one sample in a study of T cells in Graves' hyperthyroidism and ophthalmopathy. TCRdb re-called the multiplex PCR reads through MiXCR, storing one row per CDR3 protein. The profile covers 450,000 to 650,000 distinct CDR3 sequences, with 20% to 25% appearing a single time and 26% taken by the ten largest. Sequencing used blood. The receptors originated from a man aged 18 to 29 with Graves' hyperthyroidism. Each CDR3 is given without its conserved first and last residue.

>TRBV6-1|13
ASSEVGGIQEKLF
>TRBV20-1|13
SANSGTPALETQY
>TRBV24-1|13
ATSAGDRFNTEAF
>TRBV19|11
ASQSGGNTEAF
>TRBV19|14
ASSTSRRVANYGYT
>TRBV11-1|12
ASSLAMTDYGYT
>TRBV19|12
ASSIWHLNTEAF
>TRBV5-1|14
ASSSETASLYAGYT
>TRBV7-2|13
ASSLPGQGGGEQY
>TRBV7-2|14
ASSFGQGRGWDIQY
>TRBV6-1|13
ASKDRGGANYGYT
>TRBV6-5|12
ASSYSGEGDGYT
>TRBV25-1|16
ASSDPFSPGQGKETQY
>TRBV12-5|16
ASGLPKTRGRGNQPQH
>TRBV20-1|13
SARDQEVSRETQY
>TRBV12-3/TRBV12-4|13
ASSLGRNSGNTIY
>TRBV11-1|17
ASSSTRPPDRSWGNTIY
>TRBV29-1|10
SVVQAATEAF
>TRBV2|13
ASPVGPGRTGKLF
>TRBV30|10
ACWGRGTEAF
>TRBV20-1|10
SARDANSPLH
>TRBV6-1|11
ASSTKVENIQY
>TRBV19|15
ASSIDQGLLGTDTQY
>TRBV2|11
ASSGGWNTEAF
>TRBV9|13
ASSPGGWGNQPQH
>TRBV12-3/TRBV12-4|9
ASSFRRELF
>TRBV4-2|10
ASSQDRGTQY
>TRBV5-1|13
ASSSYLTGTYEQY
>TRBV20-1|12
SAREASGPYEQY
>TRBV5-1|12
ASSLEKVGDGYT
>TRBV5-1|13
ASSLSLGGTGELF
>TRBV6-1|14
ASSEGPGDRVVEAF
>TRBV27|11
ASSLSTPGTKY
>TRBV29-1|10
SCRDRGYGYT
>TRBV20-1|12
SARAPPPNYGYT
>TRBV7-9|17
ASSLAGLAGVTYQETQY
>TRBV28|14
ASSPRVGQGNQPQH
>TRBV2|12
ASSEVVPLSGYT
>TRBV9|13
ASSAGGAGNTEAF
>TRBV4-1|9
ASSHGTGAL
>TRBV6-1|10
ASSDRGNGYT